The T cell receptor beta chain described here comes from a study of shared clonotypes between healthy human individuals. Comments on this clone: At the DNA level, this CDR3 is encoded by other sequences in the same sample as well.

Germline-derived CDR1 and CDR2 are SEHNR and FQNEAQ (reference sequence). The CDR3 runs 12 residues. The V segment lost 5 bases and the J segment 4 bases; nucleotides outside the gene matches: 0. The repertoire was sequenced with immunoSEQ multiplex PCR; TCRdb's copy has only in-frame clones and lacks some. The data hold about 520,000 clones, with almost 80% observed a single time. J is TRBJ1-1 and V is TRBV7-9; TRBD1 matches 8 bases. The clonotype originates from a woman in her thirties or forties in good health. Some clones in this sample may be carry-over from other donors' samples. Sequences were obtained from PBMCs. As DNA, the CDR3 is TGTGCCAGCAGCGACAGGGGCACTGAAGCTTTCTTT. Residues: CASSDRGTEAFF.